Presented here are 17 T cell receptor beta chains from one specimen sequenced in a study of blood T cell repertoires in COVID-19. Only in-frame clones appear in the TCRdb table, and some are missing; sequencing was by immunoSEQ multiplex PCR. The sample holds approximately 300,000 clones, about 90% seen once. Sequenced input: PBMCs or T cells enriched from blood (not recorded which). The receptors come from a woman between 18 and 30 years old with acute COVID-19.

The rearrangement uses TRBV19 and TRBJ2-7; no firm D call. The germline V gene encodes CDR1 LNHDA and CDR2 SQIVND (reference sequence). CDR3 length: 14 amino acids. V lost 1 base and J lost 4, with 11 bases in between. The CDR3 DNA follows: TGTGCCAGTAGTATAGGAGTAAGTGCGTACGAGCAGTACTTC. Protein sequence: CASSIGVSAYEQYF.

The chain employs TRBV5-1 and TRBJ2-3, with a tentative D call TRBD2 (5 bases). Germline V gene lookup returns CDR1 SGHRS and CDR2 YFSETQ. V was pared by 1 base and J by 0 bases, with 9 bases between. The CDR3 covers 15 residues. CDR3 bases: TGCGCCAGCAGCTTGTACGGCGGGAGCACAGATACGCAGTATTTT. Protein sequence: CASSLYGGSTDTQYF.

The CDR3 DNA reads TGTGCCAGCTCACCAAGGACTAGCGACTACTCCTACGAGCAGTACTTC. Protein product: CASSPRTSDYSYEQYF. The chain is built from TRBV18 and TRBJ2-7, with 9 bases aligning to TRBD2. The J segment lost 0 bases and the V segment lost 2 bases, leaving 5 bases of the junction unmatched. There are 16 residues in the CDR3. From germline, CDR1 is KGHSH and CDR2 LQKENI.

This rearrangement joins TRBV29-1 to TRBJ1-5; D is ambiguous. V lost 1 base to trimming and J lost 4 bases, with 8 bases between them. The CDR3 length is 13 residues. Germline lookup yields CDR1 SQVTM and CDR2 ANQGSEA. The CDR3 nucleotides are TGCAGCGTTGAAGTAACAGAAAATCAGCCCCAGCATTTT. It yields the protein CSVEVTENQPQHF.

The chain is built from TRBV13 and TRBJ2-4; 7 bases line up with TRBD2. Per germline, CDR1 PRHDT and CDR2 FYEKMQ (reference sequence). The CDR3 consists of 20 residues. The V segment lost 3 bases and the J segment 0 bases; nucleotides outside the gene matches: 17. The CDR3 coding sequence is TGTGCCAGCAGCTTCGGGGTCCTGGGGGGGGACCCTATAGCCAAAAACATTCAGTACTTC. It codes for CASSFGVLGGDPIAKNIQYF.

The rearrangement links TRBV28 to TRBJ2-3; 7 bases are shared with TRBD2. V shed 2 bases and J 0 bases; nucleotides not matched to a gene: 14. Germline V gene sequence: CDR1 MDHEN, CDR2 SYDVKM. The CDR3 is 19 amino acids. The chain's CDR3 is CASSLMRLAVFSSTDTQYF. The CDR3 DNA is TGTGCCAGCAGTTTAATGAGACTAGCCGTTTTTTCTAGCACAGATACGCAGTATTTT.

This chain links TRBV30 with TRBJ2-1, with D perhaps TRBD1 (5 bases). The CDR3 is made up of 14 amino acids. Looked up from germline, CDR1 is GTSNPN and CDR2 is SVGIG (reference sequence). The ends were cut back, 3 bases at V and 0 bases at J, with 9 bases in the middle. The CDR3 DNA reads as TGTGCCTGGAGGGACACCAGCTCCTACAATGAGCAGTTCTTC. Protein sequence: CAWRDTSSYNEQFF.

The chain recombines TRBV5-5 with TRBJ1-1; no reliable D call. Germline CDR1 and CDR2: SGHKS and YYEKEE (reference sequence). The V gene lost 1 base and the J gene lost 1 base, with 11 bases spanning the gap. The CDR3 loop spans 15 amino acids. The CDR3 is CASSLIFAGNTEAFF. The CDR3, as DNA: TGTGCCAGCAGCTTGATCTTCGCAGGGAACACTGAAGCTTTCTTT.

Only one count was recorded for this clone. The chain has TRBV19 and TRBJ1-1; TRBD1 might be the D (6 bases). The V and J ends lost 4 bases and 4 bases respectively, with 16 bases between them. Germline V gene lookup returns CDR1 LNHDA and CDR2 SQIVND (reference sequence). The CDR3 sequence is 15 residues long. The CDR3 DNA sequence: TGTGCCAGTAGTACCCCAGTGGGAGGGGGCACTGAAGCTTTCTTT. As protein: CASSTPVGGGTEAFF.

The chain employs TRBV28 and TRBJ2-2; the match to TRBD2 covers 15 bases. The germline V gene encodes CDR1 MDHEN and CDR2 SYDVKM. The CDR3 totals 17 residues. V was clipped by 4 bases and J by 6 bases; unmatched bases: 6. The DNA of the CDR3 is TGTGCCAGCAGTTCCCCTCGGACTAGCGGGAGGGCCGGGGAGCTGTTTTTT. It codes for CASSSPRTSGRAGELFF.

The rearrangement joins TRBV30 to TRBJ1-2; possibly TRBD1 for D (6 bases). The germline gives CDR1 GTSNPN, CDR2 SVGIG (reference sequence). The CDR3 extends over 13 amino acids. Trimming took 2 bases from V and 13 from J, leaving 20 bases between them. The CDR3 loop reads CAWSMTVGGGGTF. The CDR3 coding sequence is TGTGCCTGGAGTATGACGGTTGGGGGCGGTGGCACCTTC.

This clone was observed once. This rearrangement joins TRBV12-5 to TRBJ1-1; a possible D gene is TRBD1 (6 bases). Looked up from germline, CDR1 is LGHNT and CDR2 is FRNRAP. The V gene lost 5 bases and the J gene lost 3 bases, with 19 bases spanning the gap. The CDR3 contains 16 residues. Here the CDR3 DNA reads TGTGCTAGTGGTCCCGGGACAACTACTTCATACACTGAAGCTTTCTTT. It encodes CASGPGTTTSYTEAFF.

This chain links TRBV7-6 with TRBJ1-4; no definite D call. Germline CDR1 reads SGHVS; CDR2 reads FNYEAQ. The CDR3 has 17 amino acids. The germline V and J ends were trimmed by 5 bases and 4 bases, with 20 bases remaining between them. This chain's CDR3 is CASSRRPEFRGNEKLFF. Written as DNA, the CDR3 is TGTGCCAGCAGCCGCCGACCCGAATTCCGGGGTAATGAAAAACTGTTTTTT.

V and J are TRBV2 and TRBJ2-1; D is undetermined. Trimming took off 6 bases at V and 5 bases at J, with 8 bases between the two ends. This CDR3 has 12 residues. CDR1 and CDR2 from the germline V gene are SNHLY and FYNNEI. CDR3 bases: TGTGCCAGCAGACCCGAGCACAATGAGCAGTTCTTC. Protein sequence: CASRPEHNEQFF.

The chain joins TRBV19 to TRBJ2-2; 7 positions agree with TRBD2. CDR3 length: 18 residues. V was clipped by 1 base and J by 4 bases; unmatched bases: 12. The germline CDR1 and CDR2 sequences are LNHDA and SQIVND (reference sequence). Written as DNA, the CDR3 is TGTGCCAGTAGTATAGGCCGGGCAGGGACTACGAGCACCGGGGAGCTGTTTTTT. Its translation: CASSIGRAGTTSTGELFF.

The chain links TRBV7-8 to TRBJ1-5; D not certain. Trimming shortened V by 3 bases and J by 2 bases, and 11 bases separated the two germline ends. Germline CDR1 SGHVS, CDR2 FQNEAQ. This CDR3 is built from 15 residues. This CDR3 is CASSLYLEGNQPQHF. CDR3 nucleotides: TGTGCCAGCAGCTTGTACCTGGAGGGCAATCAGCCCCAGCATTTT.

This chain links TRBV27 with TRBJ1-1, with D tentatively TRBD1 (6 bases). Trimming took 0 bases from V and 0 from J, leaving 8 bases between them. This CDR3 contains 15 residues. Per the germline V gene, CDR1 is MNHEY and CDR2 is SMNVEV (reference sequence). CDR3 DNA sequence: TGTGCCAGCAGTTTATCGGGGGGGCTGAACACTGAAGCTTTCTTT. This codes for CASSLSGGLNTEAFF.